The present entry profiles one T cell receptor beta chain with its context. Its matching antigen is unknown. This sample is part of a study of beta chain features in type 1 diabetes. The overall study: Taken together, all samples contributed 107,917,701 examined sorted cells. Study outcomes and limitations: Sequencing of cDNA might inflate the share of cells that strongly express TCR. For Type 1 diabetes patients, all four CD4+ subsets carried TCRB CDR3s that were moderately but significantly shorter.

The study reverse transcribed the entire isolated RNA, so it sequenced expressed TCRB transcripts. Clones were read by immunoSEQ multiplex PCR, and TCRdb kept only the in-frame ones, dropping some. The table lists 250,000 to 350,000 clones, 13% to 15% of them singletons. Germline assignment: CDR1 LGHNA and CDR2 YNFKEQ. The CDR3 has 16 amino acids. V lost 2 bases, J lost 4 bases, and 8 bases stayed unmatched. This chain uses TRBV4-2 with TRBJ1-2; TRBD1 matches at 9 bases. Sample: naive CD4+ T cells from blood. The receptor was isolated from a man aged 25-45 years with type 1 diabetes. The CDR3 sequence: CASSQHTGGAGYGYTF. The CDR3 coding sequence is TGTGCCAGCAGCCAACACACAGGGGGCGCGGGCTATGGCTACACCTTC.